The sequence of this T cell receptor beta chain was determined in a study of cytomegalovirus exposure and HLA in healthy donors. Study results and limitations: Analyzed later, association rates of TCRs varied across HLA loci, with DRB1 most and HLA-C fewest. High sensitivity and specificity were reportedly achieved when the classifier diagnosed cytomegalovirus status. Excluded were some V segments that proved indistinguishable, including TRBV6-2 and TRBV6-3. Fewer N-insertions (relative to the approximately 670-donor mean) were reportedly seen in an Asian-associated ancestry cluster in a later analysis.

Germline assignment: CDR1 SGHAT and CDR2 FQNNGV. This CDR3 comprises 12 residues. Trimming at V came to 8 bases and at J to 8 bases, leaving 6 bases not matched to a gene. PCR was performed using 60 Vbeta and 13 Jbeta primers. The data were produced by immunoSEQ multiplex PCR, yet TCRdb's version contains in-frame clones alone and is incomplete. This table holds 90,000 or so clones, approximately 60% found once. As to this clone: Its target is not known.

The chain employs TRBV11-2 and TRBJ1-2; the match to TRBD1 covers 9 bases. The source of this sequence is a boy under 18 in good health and CMV-seropositive. Sequences were obtained from PBMCs. The CDR3 nucleotides are TGTGCCAGCCTTACAGGGGGCGGCGGCTACACCTTC. Protein: CASLTGGGGYTF.